What follows are 22 T cell receptor beta chains derived from one specimen sequenced in a study of identical twins. TCRdb called the 5' RACE reads again in MiXCR, with one record for every CDR3 protein. The sample consists of around 370,000 distinct CDR3 sequences, around 9% of them appearing once. Sequences were obtained from naive T cells sorted from blood. Source of these receptors: a woman in her 50s in good health.

This clonotype was picked up a small number of times. The chain is built from TRBV12-3 or TRBV12-4 and TRBJ2-1, with D unresolved. The CDR3 is 13 amino acids. V was shortened by 5 bases and J by 10 bases, with 15 bases between the two germline ends. Here the CDR3 reads CASSEFGVGEQFF. CDR3 coding DNA: TGTGCCAGCAGTGAATTTGGTGTCGGGGAGCAGTTCTTC.

This clonotype was observed a few times. The chain links TRBV10-3 to TRBJ1-2, with D unresolved. The CDR3 sequence is 12 residues long. Per the germline V gene, CDR1 is ENHRY and CDR2 is SYGVKD. Trimming removed 2 bases from V and 4 bases from J, with 5 bases in between. DNA for the CDR3: TGTGCCATCAGTGAGCCGGGCTATGGCTACACCTTC. Translating it yields CAISEPGYGYTF.

This clonotype showed up just a few times. Because the CDR3 is missing its conserved closing phenylalanine or tryptophan, this is likely a read error. The chain employs TRBV27 and TRBJ2-2; D is perhaps TRBD1 (6 bases). V lost 3 bases, J lost 7 bases, and 12 bases lay in between. CDR3 length: 14 amino acids. From germline, CDR1 is MNHEY and CDR2 SMNVEV (reference sequence). The CDR3 region is CASSLDSLSGELFL. The CDR3 region has the DNA TGTGCCAGCAGTTTGGACAGCCTAAGCGGGGAGCTGTTTCTT.

This chain's CDR3 is CASSYQSGRGNEQFF. The DNA of the CDR3 is TGTGCCAGCAGTTACCAGAGCGGGAGGGGCAATGAGCAGTTCTTC. The chain recombines TRBV6-5 with TRBJ2-1; 10 nucleotides line up with TRBD2. With V trimmed by 2 bases and J by 6 bases, 4 bases remained unmatched. CDR1 MNHEY and CDR2 SVGAGI come from the germline V gene. The CDR3 runs to 15 residues.

This clonotype was observed a handful of times. As DNA, the CDR3 is TGCAGTGTGATAAGGGGAAACTACGAGCAGTACTTC. It codes for CSVIRGNYEQYF. V and J are TRBV20-1 and TRBJ2-7, with D perhaps TRBD1 (5 bases). Per germline, CDR1 DFQATT and CDR2 SNEGSKA (reference sequence). The CDR3 contains 12 residues. Trimming pared 7 bases from V and 3 bases from J, leaving 13 bases between.

This clonotype has at least ten counts. The V gene is TRBV7-3, the J gene TRBJ2-7, with TRBD2 matching over 12 bases. The CDR3 extends over 16 amino acids. J lost 1 base, V lost 0 bases, and 1 base had no gene match. The germline V gene has CDR1 SGHTA and CDR2 FQGTGA. CDR3 region: CASSLTGTSGSYEQYF. CDR3 nucleotides: TGTGCCAGCAGCTTAACCGGGACTAGCGGGTCCTACGAGCAGTACTTC.

Note on this clonotype: Because the CDR3 is missing its conserved closing phenylalanine or tryptophan, this is likely a read error. This sequence joins TRBV5-1 and TRBJ2-1; D assignment may be TRBD1 or TRBD2 (5 bases each). Germline V CDR1 and CDR2: SGHRS, YFSETQ. Trimming took 7 bases from V and 2 from J, leaving 22 bases between them. The length of the CDR3 is 17 residues. CDR3 region: CASRGLGTDGPYNEQFL. The CDR3 DNA is TGCGCCAGCCGCGGACTTGGGACGGACGGACCCTACAATGAGCAGTTCCTC.

The V and J genes are TRBV4-1 and TRBJ2-3, with D possibly matching TRBD1 (6 bases). Germline CDR1 reads MGHRA; CDR2 reads YSYEKL. Trimming took 1 base from V and 5 from J, leaving 16 bases between them. The CDR3 loop spans 16 amino acids. The CDR3 is CASSQVNTGYRDTQYF. The CDR3 region has the DNA TGCGCCAGCAGCCAAGTTAACACAGGGTATCGAGATACGCAGTATTTT.

Details on this clonotype: One base away lies a much larger clone, so this may be a sequencing read error. The chain couples TRBV28 to TRBJ2-5; D is ambiguous. Germline V CDR1 and CDR2: MDHEN, SYDVKM. Trimming removed 6 bases from V and 4 bases from J, with 6 bases in between. This CDR3 has 11 amino acids. The CDR3 protein is CASRQLETQYF. CDR3 DNA: TGTGCCAGCAGGCAACTAGAGACCCAGTACTTC.

The chain combines TRBV5-1 with TRBJ2-7; 8 nucleotides line up with TRBD1. This CDR3 has 13 residues. V lost 7 bases to trimming and J lost 3 bases; unmatched junction nucleotides: 6. Looked up from germline, CDR1 is SGHRS and CDR2 is YFSETQ. CDR3 sequence reads: CASGDRGGYEQYF. In DNA, the CDR3 is TGCGCCAGCGGAGACAGGGGAGGCTACGAGCAGTACTTC.

There are a few counts of this clonotype. This chain links TRBV10-2 with TRBJ2-7, with unresolved D. Looked up from germline, CDR1 is WSHSY and CDR2 is SAAADI. There are 13 residues in the CDR3. The V end lost 6 bases, the J end lost 0 bases, and 9 bases lay between the germline ends. The CDR3 loop is CASRTSSSYEQYV. As DNA, the CDR3 is TGCGCCAGCAGAACCTCGAGCTCCTACGAGCAGTACGTC.

This clonotype showed up just a few times. This chain connects TRBV10-3 to TRBJ2-5, with TRBD1 matching over 8 bases. J was trimmed by 5 bases and V by 3 bases; bases with no gene match: 8. Germline V CDR1 and CDR2: ENHRY, SYGVKD. The CDR3 extends over 15 amino acids. The CDR3 loop is CAISDDRGGLETQYF. DNA for the CDR3: TGTGCCATCAGTGATGACAGGGGAGGCTTGGAGACCCAGTACTTC.

As concerns this clonotype: At one of its ends the junction is not consistent with the germline gene, which may arise from a read error. The chain is built from TRBV6-5 and TRBJ1-5; no clear D. The CDR3 consists of 14 residues. CDR1 and CDR2 (germline): MNHEY, SVGAGI. The CDR3 nucleotides read TGTGCCAGCAGTGACTCCGGTGGAAATCAGCCCCAGCATTTT. The encoded protein is CASSDSGGNQPQHF.

This clonotype was counted at least ten times. The V and J genes are TRBV4-1 and TRBJ2-1, with 11 bases fitting TRBD2. V dropped 1 base and J dropped 3; count of bases not matched to a gene: 5. Germline loops: CDR1 MGHRA, CDR2 YSYEKL. This CDR3 contains 17 residues. CDR3 DNA: TGCGCCAGCAGCCAAGGGGCACTAGCGGGGGACTACAATGAGCAGTTCTTC. Its protein is CASSQGALAGDYNEQFF.

The chain recombines TRBV19 with TRBJ2-7; 13 bases align to TRBD2. Germline trimming cut 10 bases from V and 0 bases from J; bases unmatched to any gene: 3. Germline V CDR1 and CDR2: LNHDA, SQIVND (reference sequence). This CDR3 comprises 14 residues. The CDR3 spells CATGLAGVSYEQYF. The CDR3 DNA sequence: TGTGCCACCGGACTAGCGGGAGTCTCCTACGAGCAGTACTTC. The full variable domain, rest sourced from reference TRBV19 and TRBJ2-7, is DGGITQSPKYLFRKEGQNVTLSCEQNLNHDAMYWYRQDPGQGLRLIYYSQIVNDFQKGDIAEGYSVSREKKESFPLTVTSAQKNPTAFYLCATGLAGVSYEQYFGPGTRLTVT.

The table lists this clonotype with many counts. The chain joins TRBV29-1 to TRBJ1-1; 7 positions match TRBD1. This CDR3 contains 11 residues. After removal of 7 bases from V and 1 base from J, the junction contained 0 bases not matched to a gene. Germline V lookup: CDR1 SQVTM, CDR2 ANQGSEA. CDR3 amino acids: CSGQGNTEAFF. The CDR3 bases are TGCAGCGGACAGGGGAACACTGAAGCTTTCTTT.

This clonotype appeared a few times. CDR3 in amino acids: CASSPPSSLQETQYF. The CDR3 DNA reads as TGTGCCAGCTCACCACCGTCCAGCCTTCAAGAGACCCAGTACTTC. This chain links TRBV18 with TRBJ2-5; D not resolved. The germline gives CDR1 KGHSH, CDR2 LQKENI. The CDR3 has 15 amino acids. The germline V and J ends were trimmed by 0 bases and 2 bases, with 10 bases remaining between them.

The rearrangement uses TRBV5-1 and TRBJ2-1; 9 nucleotides agree with TRBD2. The germline CDR1 and CDR2 sequences are SGHRS and YFSETQ. J gave up 8 bases and V 4 bases, and 13 bases lay outside the gene matches. The CDR3 extends over 16 amino acids. Written as DNA, the CDR3 is TGCGCCAGCAGCCCCGGAGGACTAGCGCCGCGCGATGAGCAGTTCTTC. This sequence encodes CASSPGGLAPRDEQFF.

The chain recombines TRBV5-4 with TRBJ2-3; TRBD2 matches at 8 bases. Per the germline V gene, CDR1 is SGHNT and CDR2 is YYREEE (reference sequence). The CDR3 contains 15 residues. Trimming removed 10 bases from V and 0 bases from J; junction bases left unmatched: 10. CDR3 protein: CASAGASGSTDTQYF. CDR3 nucleotides: TGTGCCTCGGCCGGGGCTAGCGGGAGCACAGATACGCAGTATTTT.

The V gene is TRBV10-3, the J gene TRBJ2-2; 13 positions agree with TRBD2. With 11 bases clipped from V and 5 bases from J, the junction kept 5 bases outside the gene matches. This CDR3 contains 14 residues. Germline CDR1 reads ENHRY; CDR2 reads SYGVKD. The DNA for the CDR3 is TGTGCCTCTAGGACTAGCGGGAGTACCGGGGAGCTGTTTTTT. Translating it yields CASRTSGSTGELFF.

This clonotype was found many times. V is TRBV7-6 and J is TRBJ2-7, with TRBD2 identical over 9 bases. J gave up 2 bases and V 2 bases, and 1 base lay outside the gene matches. Germline CDR1 is SGHVS and CDR2 is FNYEAQ. CDR3 length equals 14 residues. CDR3 bases: TGTGCCAGCAGCTTATTAGCGGGAGCCTACGAGCAGTACGTC. Amino acid sequence: CASSLLAGAYEQYV.

Ten or more counts support this clonotype. The J gene is TRBJ2-1, the V gene TRBV7-9; either TRBD1 or TRBD2 may fit D (5 bases each). V was trimmed by 4 bases and J by 10 bases, leaving 17 bases between them. Germline CDR1 and CDR2: SEHNR and FQNEAQ (reference sequence). The CDR3 totals 14 residues. The CDR3 DNA is TGTGCCAGCAGCTATCGGGACGCTACAAGGGAGCAGTTCTTC. Amino acids: CASSYRDATREQFF. Full variable domain (outside the CDR3, taken from reference TRBV7-9 and TRBJ2-1): DTGVSQNPRHKITKRGQNVTFRCDPISEHNRLYWYRQTLGQGPEFLTYFQNEAQLEKSRLLSDRFSAERPKGSFSTLEIQRTEQGDSAMYLCASSYRDATREQFFGPGTRLTVL.